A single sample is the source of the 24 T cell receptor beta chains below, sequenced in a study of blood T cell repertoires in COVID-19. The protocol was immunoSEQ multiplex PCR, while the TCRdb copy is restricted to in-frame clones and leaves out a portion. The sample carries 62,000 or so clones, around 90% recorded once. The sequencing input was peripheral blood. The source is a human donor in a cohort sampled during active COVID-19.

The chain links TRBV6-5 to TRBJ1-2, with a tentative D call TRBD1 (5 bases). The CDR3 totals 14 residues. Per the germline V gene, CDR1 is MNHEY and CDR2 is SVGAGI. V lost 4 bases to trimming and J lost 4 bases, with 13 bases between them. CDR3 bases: TGTGCCAGCAGTTCCCCAGGGTTTGGCTATGGCTACACCTTC. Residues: CASSSPGFGYGYTF.

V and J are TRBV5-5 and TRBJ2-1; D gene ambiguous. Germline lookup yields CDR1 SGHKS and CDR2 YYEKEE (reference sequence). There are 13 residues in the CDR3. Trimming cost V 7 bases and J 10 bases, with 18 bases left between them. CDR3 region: CASLREFSGEQFF. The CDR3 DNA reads TGTGCCAGCCTCCGCGAGTTTTCCGGGGAGCAGTTCTTC.

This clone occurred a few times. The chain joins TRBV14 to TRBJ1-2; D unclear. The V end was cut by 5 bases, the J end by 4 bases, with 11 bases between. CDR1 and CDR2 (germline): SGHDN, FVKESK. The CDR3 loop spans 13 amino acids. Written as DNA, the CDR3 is TGTGCCAGCAGCGTGGTCGCGGCCTATGGCTACACCTTC. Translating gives CASSVVAAYGYTF. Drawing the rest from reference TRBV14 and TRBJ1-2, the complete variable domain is EAGVTQFPSHSVIEKGQTVTLRCDPISGHDNLYWYRRVMGKEIKFLLHFVKESKQDESGMPNNRFLAERTGGTYSTLKVQPAELEDSGVYFCASSVVAAYGYTFGSGTRLTVV.

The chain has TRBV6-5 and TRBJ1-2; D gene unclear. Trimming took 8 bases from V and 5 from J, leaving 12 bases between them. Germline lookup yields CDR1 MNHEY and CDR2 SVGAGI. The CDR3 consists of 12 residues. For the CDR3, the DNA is TGTGCCAGCGACGGGGTATTATATGGCTACACCTTC. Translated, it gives CASDGVLYGYTF.

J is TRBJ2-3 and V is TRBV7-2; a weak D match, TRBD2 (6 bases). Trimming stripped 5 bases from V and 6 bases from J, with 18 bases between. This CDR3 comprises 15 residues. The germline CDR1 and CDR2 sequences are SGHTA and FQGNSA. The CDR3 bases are TGTGCCAGCAGCGCCCTAGCGAGTATCACCGATACGCAGTATTTT. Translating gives CASSALASITDTQYF.

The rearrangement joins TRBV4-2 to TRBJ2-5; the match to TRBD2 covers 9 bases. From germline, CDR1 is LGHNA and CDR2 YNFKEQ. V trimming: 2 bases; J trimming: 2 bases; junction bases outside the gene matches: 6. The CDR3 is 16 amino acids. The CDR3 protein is CASSQFPAGGQETQYF. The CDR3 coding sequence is TGTGCCAGCAGCCAATTCCCGGCGGGAGGGCAAGAGACCCAGTACTTC.

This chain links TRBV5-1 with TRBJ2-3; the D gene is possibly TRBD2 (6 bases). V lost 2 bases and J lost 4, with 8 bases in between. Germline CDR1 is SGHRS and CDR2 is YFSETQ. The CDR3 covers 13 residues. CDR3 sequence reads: CASSFGGSDTQYF. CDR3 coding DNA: TGCGCCAGCAGCTTTGGAGGGTCAGATACGCAGTATTTT.

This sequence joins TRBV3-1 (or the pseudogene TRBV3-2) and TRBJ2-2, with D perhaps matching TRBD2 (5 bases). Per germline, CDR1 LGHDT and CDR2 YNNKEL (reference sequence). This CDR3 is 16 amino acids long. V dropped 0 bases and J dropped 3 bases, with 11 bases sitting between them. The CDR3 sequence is CASSQDNGVHTGELFF. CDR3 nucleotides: TGTGCCAGCAGCCAAGATAACGGGGTCCACACCGGGGAGCTGTTTTTT.

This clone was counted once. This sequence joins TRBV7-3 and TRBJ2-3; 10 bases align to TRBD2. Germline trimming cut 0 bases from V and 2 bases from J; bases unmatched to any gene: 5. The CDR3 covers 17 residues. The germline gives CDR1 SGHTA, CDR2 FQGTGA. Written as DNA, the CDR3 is TGTGCCAGCAGCTTAACCCAGCGGGGGGGAGTCACAGATACGCAGTATTTT. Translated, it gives CASSLTQRGGVTDTQYF. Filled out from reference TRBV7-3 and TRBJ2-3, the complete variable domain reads GAGVSQTPSNKVTEKGKYVELRCDPISGHTALYWYRQSLGQGPEFLIYFQGTGAADDSGLPNDRFFAVRPEGSVSTLKIQRTERGDSAVYLCASSLTQRGGVTDTQYFGPGTRLTVL.

Here the CDR3 DNA reads TGTGCCAGCAGCTTAACCGGGAGTGACTATGGCTACACCTTC. It codes for CASSLTGSDYGYTF. The chain couples TRBV5-6 to TRBJ1-2; D not certain. Trimming removed 2 bases from V and 3 bases from J, with 11 bases in between. CDR3 length: 14 residues. Germline CDR1 reads SGHDT; CDR2 reads YYEEEE.

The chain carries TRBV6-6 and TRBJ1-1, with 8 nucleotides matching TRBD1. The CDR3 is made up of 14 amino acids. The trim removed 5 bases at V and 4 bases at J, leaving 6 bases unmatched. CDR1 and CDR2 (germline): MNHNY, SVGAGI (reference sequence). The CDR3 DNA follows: TGTGCCAGCAGTCCTACAGGGGGAATCACTGAAGCTTTCTTT. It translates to CASSPTGGITEAFF.

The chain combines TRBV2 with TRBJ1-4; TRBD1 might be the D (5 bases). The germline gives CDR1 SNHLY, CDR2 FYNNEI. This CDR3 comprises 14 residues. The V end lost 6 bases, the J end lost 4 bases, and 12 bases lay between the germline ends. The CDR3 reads CASRAGSVNEKLFF. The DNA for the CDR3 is TGTGCCAGCAGAGCAGGGTCGGTTAATGAAAAACTGTTTTTT.

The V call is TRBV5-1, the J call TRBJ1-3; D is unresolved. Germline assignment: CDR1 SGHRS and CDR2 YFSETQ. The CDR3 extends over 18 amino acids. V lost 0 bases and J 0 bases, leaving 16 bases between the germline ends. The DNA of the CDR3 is TGCGCCAGCAGCTTGGACCAGGCGGGGAAGGGCTCTGGAAACACCATATATTTT. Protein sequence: CASSLDQAGKGSGNTIYF.

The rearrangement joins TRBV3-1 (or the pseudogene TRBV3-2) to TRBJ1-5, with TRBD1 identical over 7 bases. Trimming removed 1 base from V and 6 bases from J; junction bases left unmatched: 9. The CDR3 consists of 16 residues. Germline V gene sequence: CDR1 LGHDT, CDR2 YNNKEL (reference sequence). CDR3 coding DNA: TGTGCCAGCAGCCAAGGGTCGACAGGGTCCCGTCAGCCCCAGCATTTT. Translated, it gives CASSQGSTGSRQPQHF.

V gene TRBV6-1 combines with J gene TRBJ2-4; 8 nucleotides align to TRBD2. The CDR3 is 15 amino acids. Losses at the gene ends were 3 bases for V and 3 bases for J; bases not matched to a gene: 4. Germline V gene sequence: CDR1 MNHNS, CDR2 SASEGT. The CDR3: CASSDTSGGKNIQYF. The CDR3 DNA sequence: TGTGCCAGCAGTGACACTAGCGGCGGCAAAAACATTCAGTACTTC.

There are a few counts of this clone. This CDR3 reads CASSPPSGRTFNEQFF. CDR3 in DNA: TGTGCCAGCTCACCACCTAGCGGGAGGACGTTTAATGAGCAGTTCTTC. The gene calls are TRBV18 and TRBJ2-1, with 10 bases aligning to TRBD2. This CDR3 is 16 amino acids long. The germline gives CDR1 KGHSH, CDR2 LQKENI. The trim removed 0 bases at V and 7 bases at J, leaving 6 bases unmatched.

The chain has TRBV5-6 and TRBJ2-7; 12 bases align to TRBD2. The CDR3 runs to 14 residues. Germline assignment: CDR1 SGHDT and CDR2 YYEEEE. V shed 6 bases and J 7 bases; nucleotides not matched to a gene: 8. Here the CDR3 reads CASTRLAGVHEQYF. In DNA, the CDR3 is TGTGCCAGCACGCGACTAGCGGGAGTCCATGAGCAGTACTTC.

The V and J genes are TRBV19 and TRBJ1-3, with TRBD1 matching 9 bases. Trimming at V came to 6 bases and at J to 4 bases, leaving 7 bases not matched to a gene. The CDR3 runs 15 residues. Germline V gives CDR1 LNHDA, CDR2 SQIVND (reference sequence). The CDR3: CASSPGQGKGNTIYF. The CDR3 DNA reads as TGTGCCAGTAGCCCCGGACAGGGGAAAGGAAACACCATATATTTT.

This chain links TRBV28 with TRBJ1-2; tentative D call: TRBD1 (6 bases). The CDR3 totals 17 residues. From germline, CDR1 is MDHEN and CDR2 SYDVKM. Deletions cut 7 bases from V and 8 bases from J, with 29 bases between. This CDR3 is CASIGSRGGRGFRGYTF. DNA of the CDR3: TGTGCCAGCATTGGTTCAAGGGGCGGCAGGGGATTTAGGGGCTACACCTTC.

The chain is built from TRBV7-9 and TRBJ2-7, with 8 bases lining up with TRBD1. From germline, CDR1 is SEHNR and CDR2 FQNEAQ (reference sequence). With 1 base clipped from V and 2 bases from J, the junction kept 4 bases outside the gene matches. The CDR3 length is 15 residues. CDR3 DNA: TGTGCCAGCAGCTTAGAGGGGACAGGAGCCTACGAGCAGTACTTC. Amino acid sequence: CASSLEGTGAYEQYF.

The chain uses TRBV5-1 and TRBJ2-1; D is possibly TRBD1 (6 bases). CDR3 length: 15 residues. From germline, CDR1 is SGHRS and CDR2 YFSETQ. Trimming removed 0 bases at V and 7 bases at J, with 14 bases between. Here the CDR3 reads CASSLVGAGLNEQFF. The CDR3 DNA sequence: TGCGCCAGCAGCTTGGTGGGGGCAGGGTTGAATGAGCAGTTCTTC.

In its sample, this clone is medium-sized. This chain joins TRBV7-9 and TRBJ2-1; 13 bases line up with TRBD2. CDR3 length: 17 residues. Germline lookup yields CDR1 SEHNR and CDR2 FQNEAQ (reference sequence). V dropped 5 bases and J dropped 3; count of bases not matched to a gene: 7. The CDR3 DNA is TGTGCCAGCAGCCCTACCCGACTAGCGGGAGGCTACAATGAGCAGTTCTTC. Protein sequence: CASSPTRLAGGYNEQFF.

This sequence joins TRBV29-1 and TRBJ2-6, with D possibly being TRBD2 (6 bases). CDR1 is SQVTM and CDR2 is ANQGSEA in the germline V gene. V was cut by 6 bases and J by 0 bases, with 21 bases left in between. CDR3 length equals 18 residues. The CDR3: CSVGPRAGTRSGANVLTF. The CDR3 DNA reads TGCAGCGTGGGCCCGCGGGCAGGGACTCGCTCTGGGGCCAACGTCCTGACTTTC.

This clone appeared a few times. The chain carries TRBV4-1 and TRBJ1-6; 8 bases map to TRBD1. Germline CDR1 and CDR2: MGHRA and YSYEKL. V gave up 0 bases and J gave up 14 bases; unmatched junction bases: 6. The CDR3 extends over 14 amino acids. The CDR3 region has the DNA TGCGCCAGCAGCCAAGAGAGACAGGGGACAGCCCTCCACTTT. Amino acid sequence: CASSQERQGTALHF.